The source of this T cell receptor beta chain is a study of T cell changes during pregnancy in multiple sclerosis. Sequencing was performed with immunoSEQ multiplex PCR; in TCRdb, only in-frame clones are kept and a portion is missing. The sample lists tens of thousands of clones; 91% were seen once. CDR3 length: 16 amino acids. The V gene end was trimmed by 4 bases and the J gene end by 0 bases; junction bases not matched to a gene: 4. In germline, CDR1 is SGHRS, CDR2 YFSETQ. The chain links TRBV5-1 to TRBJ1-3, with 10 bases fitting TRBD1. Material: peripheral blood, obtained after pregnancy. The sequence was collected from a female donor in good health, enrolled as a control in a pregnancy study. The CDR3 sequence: CASSPDRGSSGNTIYF. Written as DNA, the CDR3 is TGCGCCAGCAGCCCGGACAGGGGGAGCTCTGGAAACACCATATATTTT.